The source of this T cell receptor (beta chain) is a study of siplizumab effects on memory and regulatory T cells. Generated by immunoSEQ multiplex PCR, the TCRdb table keeps only in-frame clones and is missing some. The sample includes about 56,000 clones, about 97% of them seen just once. The germline gives CDR1 MNHEY, CDR2 SMNVEV (reference sequence). The V and J ends lost 4 bases and 7 bases, in that order; junction bases with no gene match: 3. The CDR3 contains 15 residues. The sequencing input was naive CD8+ T cells sorted from blood. This chain joins TRBV27 and TRBJ2-1; TRBD2 aligns across 14 bases. The sequence was collected from a human donor in good health. The DNA for the CDR3 is TGTGCCAGCAGTTCCGGGACTAGCGGGAGTAATGAGCAGTTCTTC. It translates to CASSSGTSGSNEQFF.